The source of this T cell receptor (beta chain) is a study of CD8 T cells in ankylosing spondylitis. Notes on the study in general: Reportedly, matched ankylosing spondylitis synovial fluid was significantly enriched for disease-linked clones. Previous work reported some of these motif variants in the synovial fluid and blood of reactive arthritis.

MiXCR, run by TCRdb on the 5' RACE reads, gives a single entry per CDR3 protein. Found here are about 250,000 distinct CDR3 sequences, over 15% of them singletons; the top ten hold around 30%. In germline, CDR1 is DFQATT, CDR2 SNEGSKA (reference sequence). V was cut by 3 bases and J by 7 bases, with 18 bases left in between. The CDR3 sequence is 15 residues long. Concerning this clonotype: Its target is unknown.

The material sequenced was blood, either unsorted or a sorted T cell fraction (not recorded which). The V and J genes are TRBV20-1 and TRBJ1-4; D is perhaps TRBD1 (5 bases). This TCR derives from a male donor with ankylosing spondylitis or in good health (not recorded which). Here the CDR3 reads CSARPTVLEVEKLFF. The CDR3 DNA is TGCAGTGCTAGGCCGACAGTCCTAGAGGTTGAAAAACTGTTTTTT.